What follows are 20 T cell receptor beta chains derived from one specimen sequenced in a study of blood T cell repertoires in COVID-19. The repertoire was sequenced with immunoSEQ multiplex PCR; TCRdb's copy has only in-frame clones and lacks some. Of roughly 340,000 clones in the sample, 75% to 90% were seen once. What was sequenced was peripheral blood. The source is a woman aged 45-60 years with COVID-19, enrolled during active disease.

In DNA, the CDR3 is TGTGCCAGCAGCGACGCGGGACTAGCCGAGAACGAGCAGTACTTC. Translated, it gives CASSDAGLAENEQYF. V and J are TRBV5-4 and TRBJ2-7; 9 positions agree with TRBD2. The CDR3 is made up of 15 amino acids. Germline V gene sequence: CDR1 SGHNT, CDR2 YYREEE (reference sequence). V lost 4 bases and J lost 5; bases outside the gene matches: 10.

The chain recombines TRBV15 with TRBJ2-5; TRBD1 matches 7 bases. This CDR3 spans 16 amino acids. Trimming removed 4 bases from V and 0 bases from J; junction bases left unmatched: 8. Germline V gives CDR1 LNHNV, CDR2 YYDKDF (reference sequence). The CDR3 loop reads CATSNGTAPYQETQYF. In nucleotides, the CDR3 is TGTGCCACCAGCAATGGGACAGCCCCGTACCAAGAGACCCAGTACTTC.

CDR3 region: CASSRDRGLYEQYF. In nucleotides, the CDR3 is TGCGCCAGCAGTAGGGACAGGGGGCTCTACGAGCAGTACTTC. The rearrangement uses TRBV10-2 and TRBJ2-7; TRBD1 agrees at 12 bases. This CDR3 spans 14 amino acids. Trimming cost V 5 bases and J 3 bases; bases outside gene matches: 2. Germline V gene lookup returns CDR1 WSHSY and CDR2 SAAADI.

V usage is TRBV18 and J usage is TRBJ1-4; 7 bases are a match to TRBD1. CDR3 length equals 14 residues. From germline, CDR1 is KGHSH and CDR2 LQKENI. V shed 2 bases, J shed 8 bases, and the junction held 5 bases outside the gene matches. As DNA, the CDR3 is TGTGCCAGCTCACCAGACAGGGTGGGGGAAAAACTGTTTTTT. As protein: CASSPDRVGEKLFF.

The chain is built from TRBV2 and TRBJ1-5, with a possible D match to TRBD1 (5 bases). The CDR3 totals 14 residues. Germline lookup yields CDR1 SNHLY and CDR2 FYNNEI. The V end was cut by 6 bases, the J end by 9 bases, with 18 bases between. The CDR3 DNA reads as TGTGCCAGCAGCGCCCTCCCGGAGGGGCCGCCCCAGCATTTT. Its translation: CASSALPEGPPQHF.

The chain carries TRBV16 and TRBJ2-7; possible D gene TRBD2, 6 bases. The CDR3 runs 15 residues. The germline V and J ends were trimmed by 4 bases and 2 bases, with 15 bases remaining between them. Germline loops: CDR1 KGHSY, CDR2 FQNENV. This chain's CDR3 is CASSRILTGAYEQYF. The CDR3 DNA sequence: TGTGCCAGCAGCCGGATCTTGACGGGAGCCTACGAGCAGTACTTC.

The rearrangement joins TRBV2 to TRBJ2-7; D possibly corresponds to TRBD2 (6 bases). CDR1 is SNHLY, CDR2 FYNNEI, per germline. The CDR3 totals 12 residues. The V gene lost 6 bases and the J gene lost 7 bases, with 13 bases spanning the gap. This chain's CDR3 is CASRGVAGEQYF. Written as DNA, the CDR3 is TGTGCCAGCAGGGGCGTTGCGGGGGAGCAGTACTTC.

This chain connects TRBV4-2 to TRBJ2-7; 10 nucleotides match TRBD2. The length of the CDR3 is 15 residues. V was pared by 4 bases and J by 3 bases, with 6 bases of the junction left unmatched. CDR1 LGHNA and CDR2 YNFKEQ come from the germline V gene. DNA for the CDR3: TGTGCCAGCAGCCCTACTAGCGGGGTACTCTACGAGCAGTACTTC. It encodes CASSPTSGVLYEQYF.

The V and J genes are TRBV5-1 and TRBJ2-7; 12 bases line up with TRBD2. V was pared by 3 bases and J by 4 bases, with 5 bases of the junction left unmatched. CDR1 SGHRS and CDR2 YFSETQ come from the germline V gene. The CDR3 is made up of 15 amino acids. The CDR3 bases are TGCGCCAGCAGCTCGGTACTAGCGGGAGGATACGAGCAGTACTTC. The encoded protein is CASSSVLAGGYEQYF.

For the CDR3, the DNA is TGTGCCAGCAGTGAATTTGGGGTCGGGGGAACCGGGGAGCTGTTTTTT. This codes for CASSEFGVGGTGELFF. The rearrangement uses TRBV25-1 and TRBJ2-2, with D maybe TRBD2 (6 bases). CDR1 is MGHDK, CDR2 SYGVNS, per germline. The CDR3 sequence is 16 residues long. The V end was cut by 1 base, the J end by 5 bases, with 14 bases between.

The gene calls are TRBV4-3 and TRBJ1-1; no clear D. Germline V gene sequence: CDR1 LGHNA, CDR2 YSLEER. The CDR3 length is 13 residues. V lost 0 bases, J lost 8 bases, and 10 bases lay in between. Here the CDR3 DNA reads TGCGCCAGCAGCCAAGATCTCGGAGTGGAAGCTTTCTTT. As protein: CASSQDLGVEAFF.

The genes are TRBV19 and TRBJ2-7, with no clear D. Germline V lookup: CDR1 LNHDA, CDR2 SQIVND (reference sequence). Trimming took 5 bases from V and 0 from J, leaving 17 bases between them. The CDR3 is made up of 16 amino acids. CDR3 sequence reads: CASSLRRAEASYEQYF. CDR3 nucleotide sequence: TGTGCCAGTAGTCTCCGGAGAGCTGAAGCCTCCTACGAGCAGTACTTC.

The chain carries TRBV19 and TRBJ2-1, with 11 nucleotides matching TRBD2. With V trimmed by 5 bases and J by 2 bases, 8 bases remained unmatched. Germline V lookup: CDR1 LNHDA, CDR2 SQIVND (reference sequence). There are 17 residues in the CDR3. CDR3 DNA sequence: TGTGCCAGTAGTCGGAAACTAGCGGGAGTCCCCTACAATGAGCAGTTCTTC. It codes for CASSRKLAGVPYNEQFF.

The CDR3 is CASSQDMVSGVNNEQFF. Written as DNA, the CDR3 is TGTGCCAGCAGCCAAGATATGGTGAGCGGGGTTAACAATGAGCAGTTCTTC. The V and J genes are TRBV3-1 (or the pseudogene TRBV3-2) and TRBJ2-1, with 7 bases matching TRBD2. Looked up from germline, CDR1 is LGHDT and CDR2 is YNNKEL (reference sequence). The CDR3 consists of 17 residues. With V trimmed by 0 bases and J by 5 bases, 10 bases remained unmatched.

This clone appeared once. The chain employs TRBV4-1 and TRBJ2-5; D not certain. Per germline, CDR1 MGHRA and CDR2 YSYEKL. The V and J ends lost 4 bases and 5 bases respectively, with 8 bases between them. This CDR3 contains 12 residues. The CDR3 loop reads CASSRVGETQYF. Here the CDR3 DNA reads TGCGCCAGCAGCCGGGTCGGGGAGACCCAGTACTTC.

The chain uses TRBV2 and TRBJ2-7; 7 bases agree with TRBD2. V shed 9 bases, J shed 7 bases, and the junction held 15 bases outside the gene matches. Germline V CDR1 and CDR2: SNHLY, FYNNEI. The CDR3 length is 14 residues. CDR3 in amino acids: CARRRAGVGQEQYF. DNA of the CDR3: TGTGCCAGGAGGCGGGCGGGAGTCGGTCAAGAGCAGTACTTC.

The chain uses TRBV7-8 and TRBJ2-7; 8 bases fit TRBD2. Germline V gives CDR1 SGHVS, CDR2 FQNEAQ. Trimming at V came to 3 bases and at J to 6 bases, leaving 10 bases not matched to a gene. The CDR3 consists of 15 residues. The CDR3 region is CASSLVSGGAPEQYF. The CDR3 DNA reads TGTGCCAGCAGCTTGGTGTCGGGAGGGGCCCCCGAGCAGTACTTC.

The chain is built from TRBV7-2 and TRBJ2-4; D unresolved. Germline values: CDR1 SGHTA, CDR2 FQGNSA. The CDR3 runs to 18 residues. Trimming removed 1 base from V and 0 bases from J, with 16 bases in between. For the CDR3, the DNA is TGTGCCAGCAGCTTAGTTGGGCGCAGAACACTAGCCAAAAACATTCAGTACTTC. Its protein is CASSLVGRRTLAKNIQYF. The full variable domain, rest sourced from reference TRBV7-2 and TRBJ2-4, is GAGVSQSPSNKVTEKGKDVELRCDPISGHTALYWYRQSLGQGLEFLIYFQGNSAPDKSGLPSDRFSAERTGGSVSTLTIQRTQQEDSAVYLCASSLVGRRTLAKNIQYFGAGTRLSVL.

The chain has TRBV2 and TRBJ2-7; TRBD2 aligns across 12 bases. Germline loops: CDR1 SNHLY, CDR2 FYNNEI. J lost 4 bases, V lost 6 bases, and 13 bases had no gene match. This CDR3 has 17 amino acids. CDR3: CASRTGATSGRGYEQYF. CDR3 bases: TGTGCCAGCAGGACAGGGGCGACTAGCGGGAGAGGGTACGAGCAGTACTTC.

V usage is TRBV18 and J usage is TRBJ2-1; TRBD1 matches 7 bases. In germline, CDR1 is KGHSH, CDR2 LQKENI. CDR3 length equals 14 residues. J was trimmed by 6 bases and V by 6 bases; bases with no gene match: 8. The CDR3 here is CASSVGPGGNEQFF. The DNA for the CDR3 is TGTGCCAGCTCGGTCGGCCCAGGGGGCAATGAGCAGTTCTTC.